This T cell receptor beta chain was obtained from a study of T cell repertoires in cytomegalovirus infection. Study information: Indications came from public TCR beta signatures; they pointed to CMV infection and to a matching HLA type. Study results and limitations: Within the response measured ex vivo, HLA-C-restricted CMV-specific TCR beta clonotypes were dominant. The cumulative frequency of public TCR beta families distinguished individuals who carried CMV together with the relevant HLA.

One entry per CDR3 protein, called by TCRdb with MiXCR from the reads. The data contain some 700,000 distinct CDR3 sequences, 33% of them singletons. This clonotype was seen only a few times. Its antigen is not known. Trimming removed 6 bases from V and 6 bases from J, with 21 bases in between. Per germline, CDR1 DFQATT and CDR2 SNEGSKA (reference sequence). The CDR3 length is 14 residues. The chain uses TRBV20-1 and TRBJ2-7; weak D call: TRBD2 (7 bases). The material was cultured PBMCs, obtained from culture after CMV antigen stimulation. The origin of this receptor is a human donor in good health (CMV status not recorded). Some clones in this sample may be carry-over from other donors' samples. The CDR3, as DNA: TGCAGTGCAGACACGCGGGGGCGAGGGCGCGAGCAGTACTTC. Its protein is CSADTRGRGREQYF.